Included here is one T cell receptor beta chain sequence, with context. The data originate from a study of cytomegalovirus exposure and HLA in healthy donors. Both 60 Vbeta primers and 13 Jbeta primers went into the PCR. Data came from immunoSEQ multiplex PCR; TCRdb stores just in-frame clones and leaves some out. The sample shows roughly 140,000 clones, more than 75% of them seen only once. The length of the CDR3 is 16 residues. The V gene's germline CDR1 is LNHDA and CDR2 SQIVND (reference sequence). V was pared by 6 bases and J by 4 bases, with 12 bases of the junction left unmatched. Sequencing was carried out using PBMCs. The receptor's source is a male donor in good health and CMV-seronegative. This rearrangement joins TRBV19 to TRBJ1-5; 7 positions match TRBD1. This CDR3 is CASRVGRGTSNQPQHF. As DNA, the CDR3 is TGTGCCAGTAGGGTCGGCAGGGGGACTTCAAATCAGCCCCAGCATTTT.